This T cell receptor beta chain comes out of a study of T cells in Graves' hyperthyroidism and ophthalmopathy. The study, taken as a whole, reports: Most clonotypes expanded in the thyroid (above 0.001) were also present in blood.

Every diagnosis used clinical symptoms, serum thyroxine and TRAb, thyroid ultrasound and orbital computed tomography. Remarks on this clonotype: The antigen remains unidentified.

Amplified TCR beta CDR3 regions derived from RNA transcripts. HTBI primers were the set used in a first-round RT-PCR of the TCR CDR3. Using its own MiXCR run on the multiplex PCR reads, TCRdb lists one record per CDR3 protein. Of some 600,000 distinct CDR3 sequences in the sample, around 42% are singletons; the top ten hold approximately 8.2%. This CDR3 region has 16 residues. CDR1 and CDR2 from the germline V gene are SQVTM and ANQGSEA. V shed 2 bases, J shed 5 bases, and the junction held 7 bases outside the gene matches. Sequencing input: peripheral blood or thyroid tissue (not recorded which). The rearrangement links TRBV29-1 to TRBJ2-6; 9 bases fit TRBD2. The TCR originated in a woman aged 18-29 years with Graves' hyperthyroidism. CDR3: CSVESPASGRANVLTF. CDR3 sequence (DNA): TGCAGCGTTGAAAGCCCAGCTAGCGGGAGGGCCAACGTCCTGACTTTC.